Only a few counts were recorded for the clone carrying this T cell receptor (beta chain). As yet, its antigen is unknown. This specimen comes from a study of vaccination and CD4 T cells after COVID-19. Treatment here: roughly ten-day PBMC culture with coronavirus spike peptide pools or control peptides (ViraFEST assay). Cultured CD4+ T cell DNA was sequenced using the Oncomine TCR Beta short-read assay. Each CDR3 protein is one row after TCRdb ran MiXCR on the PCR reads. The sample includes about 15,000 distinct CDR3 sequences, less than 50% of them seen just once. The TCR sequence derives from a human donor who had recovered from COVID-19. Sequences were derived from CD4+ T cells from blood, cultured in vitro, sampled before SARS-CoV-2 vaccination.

The CDR3 reads CASSSYRIAGGNQPQHF. CDR3 coding DNA: TGTGCCAGCAGCTCCTACCGTATCGCCGGGGGCAATCAGCCCCAGCATTTT. V is TRBV7-8 and J is TRBJ1-5, with D uncertain. V shed 4 bases and J shed 2 bases, with 18 bases lying between them. This CDR3 has 17 residues. CDR1 is SGHVS and CDR2 is FQNEAQ in the germline V gene.